What follows are 21 T cell receptor beta chains derived from one specimen sequenced in a study of blood T cell repertoires in COVID-19. The repertoire was sequenced with immunoSEQ multiplex PCR; TCRdb's copy has only in-frame clones and lacks some. The sample contains tens of thousands of clones, about 85% of which appear only once. Source material: peripheral blood. These receptors were obtained from a human donor in a cohort sampled during active COVID-19.

This chain links TRBV6-2 or TRBV6-3 with TRBJ2-1, with D possibly being TRBD2 (5 bases). CDR3 length: 15 residues. Trimming took 2 bases from V and 4 from J, leaving 12 bases between them. Germline CDR1 and CDR2: MNHEY and SVGEGT. CDR3: CASSYPGVQYNEQFF. CDR3 DNA: TGTGCCAGCAGTTACCCCGGGGTCCAATACAATGAGCAGTTCTTC.

The chain uses TRBV4-3 and TRBJ1-1, with 9 bases identical to TRBD1. V gave up 0 bases and J gave up 7 bases; unmatched junction bases: 6. Germline CDR1 and CDR2: LGHNA and YSLEER. The CDR3 extends over 15 amino acids. CDR3 nucleotide sequence: TGCGCCAGCAGCCAAGAAACAGGGGGCGTTAGTGAAGCTTTCTTT. Translated, it gives CASSQETGGVSEAFF.

V and J are TRBV6-6 and TRBJ2-2, with a weak D call TRBD1 (5 bases). The CDR3 covers 10 residues. Germline V lookup: CDR1 MNHNY, CDR2 SVGAGI (reference sequence). V lost 8 bases and J lost 16, with 14 bases in between. This CDR3 reads CASGPQGRFF. CDR3 DNA sequence: TGTGCCAGCGGTCCGCAGGGTCGGTTTTTT.

There are a few counts of this clone. This chain uses TRBV5-5 with TRBJ2-5; possible D gene TRBD1, 6 bases. CDR1 is SGHKS, CDR2 YYEKEE, per germline (reference sequence). The CDR3 covers 15 residues. The V end lost 1 base, the J end lost 5 bases, and 15 bases lay between the germline ends. CDR3 sequence: CASSLRGQRGETQYF. CDR3 sequence (DNA): TGTGCCAGCAGCTTGAGGGGACAAAGAGGGGAGACCCAGTACTTC.

The chain links TRBV7-7 to TRBJ2-1, with D perhaps matching TRBD2 (6 bases). The V end was cut by 4 bases, the J end by 5 bases, with 15 bases between. This CDR3 is built from 15 residues. The germline gives CDR1 SSHAT, CDR2 FNYEAQ (reference sequence). The CDR3 DNA is TGTGCCAGCAGCTCATCCCGGGAGCTCCACAATGAGCAGTTCTTC. Protein product: CASSSSRELHNEQFF.

V usage is TRBV4-1 and J usage is TRBJ2-7; 7 nucleotides match TRBD1. This CDR3 spans 15 amino acids. Germline assignment: CDR1 MGHRA and CDR2 YSYEKL. The junction had 10 bases not matched to a gene; V was cut back by 4 bases and J by 4 bases. CDR3 nucleotides: TGCGCCAGCAGCCGGGAACAGGGGATAGGATACGAGCAGTACTTC. Amino acid sequence: CASSREQGIGYEQYF.

Notes on this clone: One end of the junction does not line up with germline, which may come from a read error. The chain combines TRBV4-1 with TRBJ1-2; TRBD1 matches 7 bases. CDR1 MGHRA and CDR2 YSYEKL come from the germline V gene. The CDR3 loop spans 15 amino acids. DNA for the CDR3: TGCGCCAGCACCCAAATGGGACAGTGGATTTATGGCTACACCTTC. Encoded protein: CASTQMGQWIYGYTF.

The CDR3, as DNA: TGTGCCAGCGGGATTGGACAGGTGGATGAGCAGTTCTTC. Encoded protein: CASGIGQVDEQFF. The chain joins TRBV6-5 to TRBJ2-1; TRBD1 agrees at 7 bases. Germline-derived CDR1 and CDR2 are MNHEY and SVGAGI. V lost 8 bases to trimming and J lost 8 bases; unmatched junction nucleotides: 9. The CDR3 runs 13 residues.

The J gene is TRBJ2-6, the V gene TRBV10-3, with D possibly being TRBD2 (6 bases). Trimming removed 7 bases from V and 0 bases from J, with 10 bases in between. This CDR3 spans 15 amino acids. Germline V gives CDR1 ENHRY, CDR2 SYGVKD. The CDR3 bases are TGTGCCATCACCTGGGGGGTCTCTGGGGCCAACGTCCTGACTTTC. Translation gives CAITWGVSGANVLTF.

The chain has TRBV29-1 and TRBJ2-7; D might be TRBD1 (6 bases). Germline loops: CDR1 SQVTM, CDR2 ANQGSEA. The V gene lost 6 bases and the J gene lost 3 bases, with 9 bases spanning the gap. The length of the CDR3 is 11 residues. The chain's CDR3 is CSVGQFYEQYF. The CDR3 DNA is TGCAGCGTCGGACAGTTCTACGAGCAGTACTTC.

The chain's CDR3 is CASSQGDRGIGGTGELFF. CDR3 sequence (DNA): TGCGCCAGCAGCCAAGGAGACAGGGGGATTGGAGGCACCGGGGAGCTGTTTTTT. The chain employs TRBV4-1 and TRBJ2-2; 9 bases line up with TRBD1. Germline CDR1 MGHRA, CDR2 YSYEKL. This CDR3 contains 18 residues. Trimming took 1 base from V and 4 from J; bases not matched to a gene: 10.

The chain is built from TRBV7-2 and TRBJ2-5, with TRBD2 matching 7 bases. The CDR3 totals 15 residues. From germline, CDR1 is SGHTA and CDR2 FQGNSA. J was trimmed by 3 bases and V by 7 bases; bases with no gene match: 11. The DNA of the CDR3 is TGTGCCAGCATCCCTCGGGCGGGAGTCGAAGAGACCCAGTACTTC. This codes for CASIPRAGVEETQYF.

The V call is TRBV30, the J call TRBJ2-7, with 9 bases matching TRBD1. The CDR3 is 15 amino acids. V dropped 0 bases and J dropped 4; count of bases not matched to a gene: 7. Germline CDR1 GTSNPN, CDR2 SVGIG (reference sequence). The chain's CDR3 is CAWSVGGTGFYEQYF. In DNA, the CDR3 is TGTGCCTGGAGTGTAGGCGGGACAGGGTTTTACGAGCAGTACTTC.

A single count supports this clone. The chain is built from TRBV18 and TRBJ2-3; 10 nucleotides match TRBD1. There are 17 residues in the CDR3. The junction had 12 bases not matched to a gene; V was cut back by 8 bases and J by 1 base. Germline V lookup: CDR1 KGHSH, CDR2 LQKENI. CDR3 DNA: TGTGCCAGCGCTGACATCGGAGGGACAGGGGGCACAGATACGCAGTATTTT. It is translated as CASADIGGTGGTDTQYF.

This clone was observed a few times. The CDR3 DNA reads TGTGCCAGCAGCTTAGAGGGGATAGGGCCCGTCTACGAGCAGTACTTC. Its protein product is CASSLEGIGPVYEQYF. V is TRBV7-8 and J is TRBJ2-7; a weak D match, TRBD1 (5 bases). CDR1 SGHVS and CDR2 FQNEAQ come from the germline V gene. V dropped 1 base and J dropped 3 bases, with 16 bases sitting between them. CDR3 length: 16 amino acids.

The chain's CDR3 is CASSPPGTNYGYTF. The CDR3 coding sequence is TGTGCCAGCAGCCCCCCAGGGACTAACTATGGCTACACCTTC. The V and J genes are TRBV9 and TRBJ1-2, with a tentative D call TRBD1 (5 bases). This CDR3 is built from 14 residues. CDR1 is SGDLS, CDR2 YYNGEE, per germline. Trimming removed 4 bases at V and 0 bases at J, with 10 bases between.

This chain connects TRBV6-2 or TRBV6-3 to TRBJ2-3; 8 bases match TRBD1. Germline-derived CDR1 and CDR2 are MNHEY and SVGEGT. The CDR3 is made up of 14 amino acids. Germline trimming cut 6 bases from V and 3 bases from J; bases unmatched to any gene: 5. CDR3: CASSPDRETDTQYF. The CDR3 nucleotides are TGTGCCAGCAGCCCGGACAGGGAGACAGATACGCAGTATTTT.

V is TRBV12-3 or TRBV12-4 and J is TRBJ2-7; a possible D gene is TRBD1 (5 bases). CDR3 length: 13 residues. Trimming shortened V by 2 bases and J by 2 bases, and 7 bases separated the two germline ends. CDR3 protein: CASSLNRPYEQYF. CDR3 bases: TGTGCCAGCAGTTTAAACAGGCCCTACGAGCAGTACTTC.

This chain connects TRBV19 to TRBJ2-7, with a possible D match to TRBD2 (6 bases). This CDR3 region has 14 residues. The ends were cut back, 4 bases at V and 3 bases at J, with 13 bases in the middle. Germline assignment: CDR1 LNHDA and CDR2 SQIVND (reference sequence). In nucleotides, the CDR3 is TGTGCCAGTAGTACGGTGGGCGGGAACTACGAGCAGTACTTC. Its translation is CASSTVGGNYEQYF. Variable domain in full (rest from reference TRBV19 and TRBJ2-7): DGGITQSPKYLFRKEGQNVTLSCEQNLNHDAMYWYRQDPGQGLRLIYYSQIVNDFQKGDIAEGYSVSREKKESFPLTVTSAQKNPTAFYLCASSTVGGNYEQYFGPGTRLTVT.

The chain employs TRBV28 and TRBJ2-6; D remains ambiguous. Trimming pared 6 bases from V and 0 bases from J, leaving 9 bases between. This CDR3 spans 15 amino acids. CDR1 MDHEN and CDR2 SYDVKM come from the germline V gene. The chain's CDR3 is CASSWAPSGANVLTF. CDR3 DNA sequence: TGTGCCAGCAGCTGGGCTCCCTCTGGGGCCAACGTCCTGACTTTC. Combining the CDR3 with reference TRBV28 and TRBJ2-6 gives the whole variable domain DVKVTQSSRYLVKRTGEKVFLECVQDMDHENMFWYRQDPGLGLRLIYFSYDVKMKEKGDIPEGYSVSREKKERFSLILESASTNQTSMYLCASSWAPSGANVLTFGAGSRLTVL.

This chain joins TRBV5-6 and TRBJ1-2; D not resolved. This CDR3 has 13 residues. Germline lookup yields CDR1 SGHDT and CDR2 YYEEEE. V lost 0 bases to trimming and J lost 0 bases, with 3 bases between them. The CDR3 protein is CASSLDTNYGYTF. For the CDR3, the DNA is TGTGCCAGCAGCTTGGACACTAACTATGGCTACACCTTC.